The next 25 T cell receptor beta chains were all read from a single sample in a study of blood T cell repertoires in COVID-19. Profiling relied on immunoSEQ multiplex PCR, and the TCRdb table lists in-frame clones only, not all of them. Here the sample spans fewer than 250,000 clones, around four fifths being singletons. The sequenced sample consisted of peripheral blood. These receptors were taken from a woman aged 55-75 years with active or convalescent COVID-19.

This rearrangement joins TRBV11-2 to TRBJ2-4; TRBD1 is a possible D gene (5 bases). Germline V gene lookup returns CDR1 SGHAT and CDR2 FQNNGV. The CDR3 runs to 13 residues. V was shortened by 5 bases and J by 6 bases, with 11 bases between the two germline ends. In DNA form, the CDR3 reads TGTGCCAGCAGCCCGGACAAACCAAACATTCAGTACTTC. Translation: CASSPDKPNIQYF.

The V call is TRBV7-9, the J call TRBJ1-1; 7 nucleotides line up with TRBD1. J gave up 1 base and V 8 bases, and 10 bases lay outside the gene matches. The CDR3 totals 15 residues. CDR1 and CDR2 (germline): SEHNR, FQNEAQ (reference sequence). Here the CDR3 reads CASGWTGGENTEAFF. CDR3 DNA: TGTGCCAGCGGCTGGACAGGCGGGGAGAACACTGAAGCTTTCTTT.

This chain connects TRBV10-3 to TRBJ2-7; tentative D call: TRBD2 (5 bases). V was pared by 3 bases and J by 4 bases, with 10 bases between. The CDR3 extends over 13 amino acids. Germline V lookup: CDR1 ENHRY, CDR2 SYGVKD. The CDR3 spells CAISEERRYEQYV. The CDR3 nucleotides are TGTGCCATCAGTGAAGAGAGGAGGTACGAGCAGTACGTC.

The chain employs TRBV20-1 and TRBJ2-3; a weak D match, TRBD2 (6 bases). CDR3 length: 13 amino acids. The V gene's germline CDR1 is DFQATT and CDR2 SNEGSKA (reference sequence). Trimming cost V 3 bases and J 4 bases, with 11 bases left between them. The CDR3: CSASWRAADTQYF. In DNA form, the CDR3 reads TGCAGTGCTAGTTGGAGGGCGGCAGATACGCAGTATTTT.

This CDR3 is CASSPDKLNTEAFF. CDR3 bases: TGTGCCAGCAGTCCGGACAAATTGAACACTGAAGCTTTCTTT. The V call is TRBV6-5, the J call TRBJ1-1, with a weak D call TRBD1 (5 bases). The CDR3 consists of 14 residues. Germline V CDR1 and CDR2: MNHEY, SVGAGI. V was cut by 5 bases and J by 0 bases, with 10 bases left in between.

This clone came up a few times. V and J are TRBV7-9 and TRBJ1-6; D is unclear. The germline V gene encodes CDR1 SEHNR and CDR2 FQNEAQ (reference sequence). V shed 2 bases and J shed 7 bases, with 12 bases lying between them. This CDR3 comprises 15 residues. In DNA form, the CDR3 reads TGTGCCAGCAGCTTAACCGGCGGGAGGAATTCACCCCTCCACTTT. This sequence encodes CASSLTGGRNSPLHF.

This clone was found a few times. The CDR3 bases are TGTGCCAGCAGCCAGGTAGCCTTTAACAATGAGCAGTTCTTC. It translates to CASSQVAFNNEQFF. The chain combines TRBV14 with TRBJ2-1; D is unclear. The germline V gene encodes CDR1 SGHDN and CDR2 FVKESK. This CDR3 is built from 14 residues. V was shortened by 3 bases and J by 5 bases, with 11 bases between the two germline ends.

The rearrangement joins TRBV20-1 to TRBJ1-2, with TRBD1 matching 7 bases. Germline lookup yields CDR1 DFQATT and CDR2 SNEGSKA (reference sequence). This CDR3 is built from 11 residues. CDR3 sequence: CSATGRYGYTF. The CDR3 coding sequence is TGCAGCGCGACAGGGAGGTATGGCTACACCTTC.

The CDR3 coding sequence is TGTGCCAGCAGCCAATTAGGACAGGTCTCCGGCAATGAGCAGTTCTTC. This translates into CASSQLGQVSGNEQFF. The chain recombines TRBV14 with TRBJ2-1, with TRBD1 matching over 7 bases. The CDR3 totals 16 residues. Trimming at V came to 2 bases and at J to 6 bases, leaving 10 bases not matched to a gene. Germline values: CDR1 SGHDN, CDR2 FVKESK.

V is TRBV7-3 and J is TRBJ2-3; no reliable D call. Germline CDR1 and CDR2: SGHTA and FQGTGA. V was shortened by 2 bases and J by 1 base, with 10 bases between the two germline ends. The CDR3 is made up of 15 amino acids. This CDR3 reads CASSLDGSRTDTQYF. The CDR3 DNA reads as TGTGCCAGCAGCTTAGACGGGTCCCGCACAGATACGCAGTATTTT.

The chain carries TRBV27 and TRBJ2-6; the D gene is possibly TRBD1 (5 bases). This CDR3 is built from 15 residues. Germline CDR1 is MNHEY and CDR2 is SMNVEV (reference sequence). V lost 8 bases and J 2 bases, leaving 13 bases between the germline ends. The CDR3 nucleotides read TGTGCCAGCCGCTGGGGCGTAGCTGGGGCCAACGTCCTGACTTTC. Its protein product is CASRWGVAGANVLTF.

The CDR3 reads CASTSTDTQYF. The CDR3 region has the DNA TGTGCCAGCACTAGCACAGATACGCAGTATTTT. This sequence joins TRBV3-1 (or the pseudogene TRBV3-2) and TRBJ2-3; D gene uncertain. The germline gives CDR1 LGHDT, CDR2 YNNKEL (reference sequence). The length of the CDR3 is 11 residues. The V end was cut by 7 bases, the J end by 0 bases, with 2 bases between.

This sequence joins TRBV27 and TRBJ1-1; D unresolved. V dropped 4 bases and J dropped 1 base, with 13 bases sitting between them. In germline, CDR1 is MNHEY, CDR2 SMNVEV (reference sequence). This CDR3 has 15 amino acids. The CDR3 is CASSSPGSPNTEAFF. In nucleotides, the CDR3 is TGTGCCAGCAGTTCTCCGGGGAGCCCGAACACTGAAGCTTTCTTT.

V usage is TRBV21-1 and J usage is TRBJ2-3; TRBD1, the D gene given by the table, was not confirmed from the DNA. TRBV21-1 is a pseudogene segment. The CDR3 has 16 residues. The CDR3 reads CAIDGGQGVQTDTQYF. CDR3 coding DNA: TGTGCCATCGACGGAGGACAGGGGGTACAAACAGATACGCAGTATTTT.

The chain joins TRBV4-2 to TRBJ1-1; D gene ambiguous. The CDR3 is 14 amino acids. The V and J ends lost 4 bases and 0 bases respectively, with 9 bases between them. The germline gives CDR1 LGHNA, CDR2 YNFKEQ. The CDR3 protein is CASSPAVMNTEAFF. The CDR3 coding sequence is TGTGCCAGCAGCCCCGCAGTAATGAACACTGAAGCTTTCTTT.

Written as DNA, the CDR3 is TGTGCCAGCAGCTTGGGCCGGCGGGGTTCCCAAGAGACCCAGTACTTC. Protein product: CASSLGRRGSQETQYF. The chain employs TRBV5-8 and TRBJ2-5, with D possibly matching TRBD2 (6 bases). Germline V gene sequence: CDR1 SGHTS, CDR2 YDEGEE. This CDR3 has 16 amino acids. V dropped 0 bases and J dropped 1 base, with 13 bases sitting between them.

The chain carries TRBV28 and TRBJ2-1; 12 bases match TRBD2. The V gene end was trimmed by 4 bases and the J gene end by 0 bases; junction bases not matched to a gene: 10. This CDR3 is 19 amino acids long. The germline V gene encodes CDR1 MDHEN and CDR2 SYDVKM. The CDR3 region is CASSSIGLAGRRSYNEQFF. In DNA form, the CDR3 reads TGTGCCAGCAGTTCCATCGGACTAGCGGGGCGACGCTCCTACAATGAGCAGTTCTTC.

This clone is a singleton in its sample. This chain connects TRBV29-1 to TRBJ2-1; 7 bases fit TRBD1. This CDR3 is built from 17 residues. Per germline, CDR1 SQVTM and CDR2 ANQGSEA. The J segment lost 0 bases and the V segment lost 6 bases, leaving 14 bases of the junction unmatched. In DNA, the CDR3 is TGCAGCGTGGCCGGGACAGAGTTTCTTAACTCCTACAATGAGCAGTTCTTC. Translating gives CSVAGTEFLNSYNEQFF.

Only one count was recorded for this clone. This chain joins TRBV12-3 or TRBV12-4 and TRBJ2-1; possible D gene TRBD2, 6 bases. The CDR3 covers 13 residues. Between the trimmed V and J ends, which lost 4 bases and 9 bases, there was a span of 13 bases. Here the CDR3 reads CASSSNRGGEQFF. The CDR3 DNA reads TGTGCCAGCAGTTCCAATAGGGGAGGTGAGCAGTTCTTC.

This chain uses TRBV28 with TRBJ1-2, with TRBD1 matching over 7 bases. In germline, CDR1 is MDHEN, CDR2 SYDVKM. V lost 3 bases, J lost 7 bases, and 11 bases stayed unmatched. The CDR3 has 15 amino acids. The CDR3 is CASSLLGQKMAGYTF. The CDR3 coding sequence is TGTGCCAGCAGTTTGCTGGGACAGAAAATGGCTGGCTACACCTTC.

The chain employs TRBV11-2 and TRBJ2-1; D is undetermined. The CDR3 has 12 residues. CDR1 is SGHAT, CDR2 FQNNGV, per germline. V lost 6 bases, J lost 5 bases, and 8 bases lay in between. In nucleotides, the CDR3 is TGTGCCAGCAGTTTTATTCACAATGAGCAGTTCTTC. Its protein product is CASSFIHNEQFF.

This chain connects TRBV2 to TRBJ2-1; weak D call: TRBD2 (6 bases). This CDR3 region has 16 residues. Germline CDR1 reads SNHLY; CDR2 reads FYNNEI. Trimming removed 3 bases from V and 5 bases from J, with 17 bases in between. CDR3 nucleotide sequence: TGTGCCAGCAGTGATCTGCACCGGGGGAATAACAATGAGCAGTTCTTC. The encoded protein is CASSDLHRGNNNEQFF.

The chain carries TRBV7-2 and TRBJ1-1; 8 nucleotides align to TRBD1. The CDR3 is 14 residues long. The junction had 7 bases not matched to a gene; V was cut back by 5 bases and J by 5 bases. Germline V CDR1 and CDR2: SGHTA, FQGNSA. As DNA, the CDR3 is TGTGCCAGCAGCGCACGCAGGGGGCGAACTGAAGCTTTCTTT. Translating gives CASSARRGRTEAFF.

The rearrangement joins TRBV27 to TRBJ1-1; D is unclear. Trimming took 0 bases from V and 0 from J, leaving 11 bases between them. The CDR3 loop spans 16 amino acids. Germline assignment: CDR1 MNHEY and CDR2 SMNVEV (reference sequence). CDR3 DNA sequence: TGTGCCAGCAGTTTATCATGGGCAGCCATGAACACTGAAGCTTTCTTT. Translation: CASSLSWAAMNTEAFF.

J is TRBJ2-1 and V is TRBV19, with 16 bases matching TRBD2. The CDR3 consists of 16 residues. Germline V gene lookup returns CDR1 LNHDA and CDR2 SQIVND (reference sequence). The trim removed 4 bases at V and 4 bases at J, leaving 1 base unmatched. CDR3 bases: TGTGCCAGTAGTACGGGACTAGCGGGAGGGTACAATGAGCAGTTCTTC. Amino acid sequence: CASSTGLAGGYNEQFF.